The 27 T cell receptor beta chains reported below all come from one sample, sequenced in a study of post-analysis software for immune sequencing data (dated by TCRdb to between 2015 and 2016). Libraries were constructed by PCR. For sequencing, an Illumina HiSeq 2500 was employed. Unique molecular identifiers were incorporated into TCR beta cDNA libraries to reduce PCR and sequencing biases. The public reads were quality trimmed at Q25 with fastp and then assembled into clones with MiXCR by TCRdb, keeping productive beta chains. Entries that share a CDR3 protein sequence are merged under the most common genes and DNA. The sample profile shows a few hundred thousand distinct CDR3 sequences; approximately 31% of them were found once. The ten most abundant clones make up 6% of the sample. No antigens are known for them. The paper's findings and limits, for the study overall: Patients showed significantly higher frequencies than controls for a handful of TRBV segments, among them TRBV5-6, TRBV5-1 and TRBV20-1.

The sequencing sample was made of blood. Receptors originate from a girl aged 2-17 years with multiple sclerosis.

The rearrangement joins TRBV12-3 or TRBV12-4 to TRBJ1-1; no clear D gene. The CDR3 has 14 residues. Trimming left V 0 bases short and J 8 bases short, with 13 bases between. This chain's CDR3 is CASSLASDFREAFF. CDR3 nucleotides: TGTGCCAGCAGTTTAGCGTCGGACTTCCGGGAAGCTTTCTTT.

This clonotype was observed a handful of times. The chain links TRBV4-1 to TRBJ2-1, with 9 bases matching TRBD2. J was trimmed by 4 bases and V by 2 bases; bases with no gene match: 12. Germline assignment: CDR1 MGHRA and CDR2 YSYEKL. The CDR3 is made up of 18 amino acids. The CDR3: CASSQPSSPAGGYNEQFF. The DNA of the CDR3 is TGCGCCAGCAGCCAACCCTCCTCTCCAGCGGGGGGATACAATGAGCAGTTCTTC.

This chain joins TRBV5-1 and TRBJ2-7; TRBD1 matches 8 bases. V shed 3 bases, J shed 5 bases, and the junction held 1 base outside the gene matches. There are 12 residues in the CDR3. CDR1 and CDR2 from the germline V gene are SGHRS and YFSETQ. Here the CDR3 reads CASSSTGDEQYF. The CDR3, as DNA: TGCGCCAGCAGCTCGACAGGGGACGAGCAGTACTTC.

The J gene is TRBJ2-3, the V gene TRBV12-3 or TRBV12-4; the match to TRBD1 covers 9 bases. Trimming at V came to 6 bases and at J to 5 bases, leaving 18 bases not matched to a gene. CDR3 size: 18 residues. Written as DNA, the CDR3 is TGTGCCAGCAGGACCCCCTGGGGACAGGGAAGAGGGGTAGATACGCAGTATTTT. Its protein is CASRTPWGQGRGVDTQYF.

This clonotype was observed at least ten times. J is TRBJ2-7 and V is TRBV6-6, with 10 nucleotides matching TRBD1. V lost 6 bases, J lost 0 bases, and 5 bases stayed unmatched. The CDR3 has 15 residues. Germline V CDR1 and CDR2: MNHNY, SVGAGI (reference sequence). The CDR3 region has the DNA TGTGCCAGCAGCCCGACAGGGGGCTCCTCCTACGAGCAGTACTTC. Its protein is CASSPTGGSSYEQYF.

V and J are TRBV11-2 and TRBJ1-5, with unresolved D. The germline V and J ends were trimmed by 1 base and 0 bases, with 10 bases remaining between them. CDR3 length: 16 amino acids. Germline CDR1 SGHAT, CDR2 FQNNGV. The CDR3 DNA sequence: TGTGCCAGCAGCTTAGCTACACGGTATAGCAATCAGCCCCAGCATTTT. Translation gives CASSLATRYSNQPQHF. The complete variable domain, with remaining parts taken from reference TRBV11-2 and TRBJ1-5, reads EAGVAQSPRYKIIEKRQSVAFWCNPISGHATLYWYQQILGQGPKLLIQFQNNGVVDDSQLPKDRFSAERLKGVDSTLKIQPAKLEDSAVYLCASSLATRYSNQPQHFGDGTRLSIL.

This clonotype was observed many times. CDR3 sequence reads: CSATGPQETQYF. The CDR3 coding sequence is TGCAGTGCTACAGGGCCGCAAGAGACCCAGTACTTC. The V and J genes are TRBV20-1 and TRBJ2-5; TRBD1 might be the D (5 bases). The CDR3 is 12 residues long. Germline values: CDR1 DFQATT, CDR2 SNEGSKA (reference sequence). Trimming removed 4 bases at V and 2 bases at J, with 8 bases between.

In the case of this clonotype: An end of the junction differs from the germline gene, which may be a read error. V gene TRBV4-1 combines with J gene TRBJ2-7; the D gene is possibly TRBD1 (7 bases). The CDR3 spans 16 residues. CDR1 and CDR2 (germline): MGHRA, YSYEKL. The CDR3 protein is CASGQGGGGPSYEQYF. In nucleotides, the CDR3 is TGCGCCAGCGGCCAAGGTGGAGGGGGCCCATCCTACGAGCAGTACTTC.

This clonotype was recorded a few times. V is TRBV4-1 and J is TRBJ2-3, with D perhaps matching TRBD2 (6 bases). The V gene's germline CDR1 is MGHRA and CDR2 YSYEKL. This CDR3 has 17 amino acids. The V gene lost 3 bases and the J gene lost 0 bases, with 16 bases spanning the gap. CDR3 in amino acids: CASSHSWGDPSTDTQYF. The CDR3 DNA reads TGCGCCAGCAGCCACTCCTGGGGGGACCCTAGCACAGATACGCAGTATTTT.

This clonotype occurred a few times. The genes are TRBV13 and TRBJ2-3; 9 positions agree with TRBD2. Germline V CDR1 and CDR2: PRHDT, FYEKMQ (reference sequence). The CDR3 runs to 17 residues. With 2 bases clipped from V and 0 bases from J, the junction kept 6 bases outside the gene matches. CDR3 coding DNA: TGTGCCAGCAGCTTACGTTTAGCGGGAGCTAGCACAGATACGCAGTATTTT. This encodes CASSLRLAGASTDTQYF.

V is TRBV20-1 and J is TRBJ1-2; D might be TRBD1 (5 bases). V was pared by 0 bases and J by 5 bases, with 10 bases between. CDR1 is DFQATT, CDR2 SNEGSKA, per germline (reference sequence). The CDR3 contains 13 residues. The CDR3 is CSARDVGPYGYTF. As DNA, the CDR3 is TGCAGTGCTAGAGATGTGGGGCCGTATGGCTACACCTTC.

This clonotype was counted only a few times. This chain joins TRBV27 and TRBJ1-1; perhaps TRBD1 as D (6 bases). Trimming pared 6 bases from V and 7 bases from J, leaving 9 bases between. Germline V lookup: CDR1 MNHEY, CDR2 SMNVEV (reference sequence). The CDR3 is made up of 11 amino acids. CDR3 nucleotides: TGTGCCAGCAGCACAGGGATTGAAGCTTTCTTT. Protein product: CASSTGIEAFF.

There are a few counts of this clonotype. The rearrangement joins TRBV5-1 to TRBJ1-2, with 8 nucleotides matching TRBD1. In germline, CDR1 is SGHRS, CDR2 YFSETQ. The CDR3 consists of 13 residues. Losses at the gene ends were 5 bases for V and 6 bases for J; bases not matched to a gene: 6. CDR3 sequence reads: CASSQQGGHGYTF. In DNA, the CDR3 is TGCGCCAGCAGTCAACAGGGGGGGCATGGCTACACCTTC.

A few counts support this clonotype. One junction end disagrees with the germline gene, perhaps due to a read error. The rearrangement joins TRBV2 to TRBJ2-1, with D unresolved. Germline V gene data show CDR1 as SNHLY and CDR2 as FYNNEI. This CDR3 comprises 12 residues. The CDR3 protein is CASSLLSDGQFF. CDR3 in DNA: TGTGCTAGCAGTCTACTTTCCGATGGGCAGTTCTTC.

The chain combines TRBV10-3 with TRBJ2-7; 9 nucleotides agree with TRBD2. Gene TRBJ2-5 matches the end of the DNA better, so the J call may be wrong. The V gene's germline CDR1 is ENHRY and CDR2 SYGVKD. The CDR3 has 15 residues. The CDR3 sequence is CAISDAAGGGETQYF. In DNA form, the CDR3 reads TGTGCCATCAGTGATGCAGCGGGGGGCGGGGAGACCCAGTACTTC.

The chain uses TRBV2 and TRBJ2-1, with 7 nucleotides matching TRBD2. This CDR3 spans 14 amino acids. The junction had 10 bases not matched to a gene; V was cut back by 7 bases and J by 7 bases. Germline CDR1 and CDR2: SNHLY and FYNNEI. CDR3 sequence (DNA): TGTGCCAGCACCTGGTTGGGGGGGGGTAATGAGCAGTTCTTC. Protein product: CASTWLGGGNEQFF.

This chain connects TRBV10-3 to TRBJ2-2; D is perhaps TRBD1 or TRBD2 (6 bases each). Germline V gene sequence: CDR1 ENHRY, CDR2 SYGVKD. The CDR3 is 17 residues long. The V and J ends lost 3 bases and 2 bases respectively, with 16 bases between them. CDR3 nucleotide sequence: TGTGCCATCAGTGATAAAGGAGGGGGGTCCAACACCGGGGAGCTGTTTTTT. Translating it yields CAISDKGGGSNTGELFF.

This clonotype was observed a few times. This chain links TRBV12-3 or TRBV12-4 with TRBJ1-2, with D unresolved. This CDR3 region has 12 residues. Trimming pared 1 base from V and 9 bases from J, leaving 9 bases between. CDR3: CASSLGGNSYTF. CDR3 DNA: TGTGCCAGCAGTTTAGGAGGGAACAGCTACACCTTC.

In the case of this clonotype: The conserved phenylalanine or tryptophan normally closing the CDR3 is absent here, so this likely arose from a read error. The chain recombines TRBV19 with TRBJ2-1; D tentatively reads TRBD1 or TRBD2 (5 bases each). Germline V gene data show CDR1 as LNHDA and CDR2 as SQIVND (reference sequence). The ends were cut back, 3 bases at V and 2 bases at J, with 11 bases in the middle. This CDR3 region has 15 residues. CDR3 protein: CASSITQGPYNEQFL. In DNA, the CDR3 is TGTGCCAGTAGTATTACCCAGGGACCCTACAATGAGCAGTTCCTC.

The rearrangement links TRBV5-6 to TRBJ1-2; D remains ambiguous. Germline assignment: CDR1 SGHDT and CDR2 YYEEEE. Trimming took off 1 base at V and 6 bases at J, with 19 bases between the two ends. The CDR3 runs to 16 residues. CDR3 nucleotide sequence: TGTGCCAGCAGCTTGACAGCGGAGGAGTATAGGGATGGCTACACCTTC. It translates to CASSLTAEEYRDGYTF. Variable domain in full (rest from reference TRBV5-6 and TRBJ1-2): DAGVTQSPTHLIKTRGQQVTLRCSPKSGHDTVSWYQQALGQGPQFIFQYYEEEERQRGNFPDRFSGHQFPNYSSELNVNALLLGDSALYLCASSLTAEEYRDGYTFGSGTRLTVV.

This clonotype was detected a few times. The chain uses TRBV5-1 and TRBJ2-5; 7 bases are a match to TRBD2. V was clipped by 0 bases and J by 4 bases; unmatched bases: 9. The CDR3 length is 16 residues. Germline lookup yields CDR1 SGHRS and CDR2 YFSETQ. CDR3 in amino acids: CASSLVGSGLGETQYF. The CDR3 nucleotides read TGCGCCAGCAGCTTGGTCGGTAGCGGGCTGGGAGAGACCCAGTACTTC. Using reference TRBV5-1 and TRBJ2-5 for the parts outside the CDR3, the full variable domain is KAGVTQTPRYLIKTRGQQVTLSCSPISGHRSVSWYQQTPGQGLQFLFEYFSETQRNKGNFPGRFSGRQFSNSRSEMNVSTLELGDSALYLCASSLVGSGLGETQYFGPGTRLLVL.

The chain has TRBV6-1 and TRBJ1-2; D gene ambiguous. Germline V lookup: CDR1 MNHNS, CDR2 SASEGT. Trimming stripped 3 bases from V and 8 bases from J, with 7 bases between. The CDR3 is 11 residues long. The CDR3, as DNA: TGTGCCAGCAGTGAGTATGGCGGCTACACCTTC. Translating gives CASSEYGGYTF.

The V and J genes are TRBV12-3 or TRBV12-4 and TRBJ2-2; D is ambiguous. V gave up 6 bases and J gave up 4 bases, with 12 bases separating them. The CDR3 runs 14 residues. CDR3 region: CASREDKRTGELFF. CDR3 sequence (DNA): TGTGCCAGCAGGGAAGACAAGCGCACCGGGGAGCTGTTTTTT.

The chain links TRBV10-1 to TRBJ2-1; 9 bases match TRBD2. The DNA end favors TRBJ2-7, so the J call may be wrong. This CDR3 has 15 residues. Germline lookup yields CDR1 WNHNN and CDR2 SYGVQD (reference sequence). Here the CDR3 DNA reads TGCGCCAGCAGCGGCGGGGGGGCCAATAGGAATGAGCAGTACTTC. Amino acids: CASSGGGANRNEQYF.

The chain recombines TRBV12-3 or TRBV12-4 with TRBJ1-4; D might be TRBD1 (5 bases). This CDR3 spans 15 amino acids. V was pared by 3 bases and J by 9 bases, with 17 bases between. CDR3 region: CASSFRGVGFKKLFF. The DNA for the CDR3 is TGTGCCAGCAGTTTTAGAGGGGTGGGATTTAAAAAACTGTTTTTT.

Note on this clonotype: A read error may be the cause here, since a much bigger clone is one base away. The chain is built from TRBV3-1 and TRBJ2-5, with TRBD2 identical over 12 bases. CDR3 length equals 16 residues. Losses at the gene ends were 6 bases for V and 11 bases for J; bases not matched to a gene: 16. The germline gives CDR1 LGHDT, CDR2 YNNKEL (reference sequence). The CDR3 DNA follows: TGTGCCAGCAGGCACACTAGCGGGGGGCCTACGAATGAGCAGTACTTC. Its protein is CASRHTSGGPTNEQYF.

The CDR3 region is CASSTGTGTQPQHF. DNA of the CDR3: TGCGCCAGCAGCACCGGGACAGGGACTCAGCCCCAGCATTTT. The chain recombines TRBV5-1 with TRBJ1-5; 9 bases are a match to TRBD1. Trimming removed 4 bases from V and 6 bases from J; junction bases left unmatched: 5. From germline, CDR1 is SGHRS and CDR2 YFSETQ. The CDR3 sequence is 14 residues long.